These T cell receptor beta chains were read from a single sample in a study of molecular identifiers for immune sequencing clone quantification. MiXCR, applied by TCRdb to the PCR reads, yields one record per CDR3 protein. The table has more than 450,000 distinct CDR3 sequences, 20% to 25% seen once. The sequenced sample consisted of naive CD8+ T cells from blood, with Jurkat cell RNA spiked in. The receptors here all came from a human donor in good health. Some libraries in this study had Jurkat cell RNA spiked in. The CDR3 runs from the conserved cysteine through the conserved F or W. D genes are given only for firm matches. A row's size may be missing; if present it is once, few, many or a size class.

TRBV14	NA	TRBJ2-7	few	TGTGCCAGCAGCCAAGATATAGGGGGGTCCTACGAGCAGTACTTC	CASSQDIGGSYEQYF
TRBV11-2	NA	TRBJ1-1	NA	TGTGCCAGCAGAGAGTGGGGGTTTGCCACTGAAGCTTTCTTT	CASREWGFATEAFF
TRBV7-9	NA	TRBJ2-5	few	TGTGCCAGCAGCTTAGAGGCGGTTCAAGAGACCCAGTACTTC	CASSLEAVQETQYF
TRBV11-3	NA	TRBJ2-7	few	TGTGCCAGCAGCTTGGGGGAACGACACGAGCAGTACTTC	CASSLGERHEQYF
TRBV7-9	TRBD1	TRBJ1-2	NA	TGTGCCGGCAGCTTAGCCGAAGGACAGGCCCTCTATGGCTACACCTTC	CAGSLAEGQALYGYTF
TRBV4-3	NA	TRBJ1-2	many	TGCGCCAGCAGCCAAGATCAGGGCAGGGGCTATGGCTACACCTTC	CASSQDQGRGYGYTF
TRBV7-9	TRBD1	TRBJ1-5	NA	TGTGCCAGCAGCTCAAAGGACGGGACAGTTCCCTCGAGGCCTCAGCCCCAGCATTTT	CASSSKDGTVPSRPQPQHF
TRBV2	NA	TRBJ1-1	many	TGTGCCAGCAGTGAAGCACTGAACACTGAAGCTTTCTTT	CASSEALNTEAFF
TRBV29-1	NA	TRBJ2-4	many	TGCAGCGTTCTTGGACAGCCAGAAAGAAAAAACATTCAGTACTTC	CSVLGQPERKNIQYF
TRBV29-1	TRBD2	TRBJ2-3	many	TGCAGCGTCGTACTAGCGGGAGGGGCAGATACGCAGTATTTT	CSVVLAGGADTQYF
TRBV10-2	TRBD1	TRBJ1-2	NA	TGCGCCAGCAGTGAGGTCGAGACAGGGGCGAATGGCTACACCTTC	CASSEVETGANGYTF
TRBV20-1	TRBD1	TRBJ1-1	many	TGCAGTGCAGGCACAGGGGGCGAAGCTTTCTTT	CSAGTGGEAFF